This T cell receptor beta chain originates from a study of T cell responses to AZD1222 COVID-19 vaccine. Generated by immunoSEQ multiplex PCR, the TCRdb table keeps only in-frame clones and is missing some. The sample yields 90,000 to 120,000 clones, around nine tenths seen once. With V trimmed by 3 bases and J by 2 bases, 5 bases remained unmatched. Germline lookup yields CDR1 MRHNA and CDR2 SNTAGT. The CDR3 totals 16 residues. The genes are TRBV6-4 and TRBJ2-3; the match to TRBD2 covers 10 bases. This sequence was found in an adult who received the AZD1222 COVID-19 vaccine. The material sequenced was peripheral blood, taken 28 days after the second AZD1222 dose. The CDR3 bases are TGTGCCAGCAGTGAAGGAGCGGGGGGGCTCACAGATACGCAGTATTTT. The encoded protein is CASSEGAGGLTDTQYF.